The 10 T cell receptor beta chains below come from one sample, sequenced in a study of early T cells in non-severe SARS-CoV-2 infection. TCRdb ran MiXCR on the 5' RACE reads and lists one entry per CDR3 protein. The sample shows some 16,000 distinct CDR3 sequences, more than 5% of them seen only once. The sequencing sample was made of whole blood. All receptors derive from an adult who was a healthcare worker with PCR-confirmed SARS-CoV-2 infection or an uninfected control (not recorded which).

This clonotype has a handful of counts. The J gene is TRBJ2-1, the V gene TRBV11-2; no clear D gene. Trimming removed 2 bases at V and 1 base at J, with 9 bases between. The CDR3 has 15 amino acids. Germline CDR1 is SGHAT and CDR2 is FQNNGV. In nucleotides, the CDR3 is TGTGCCAGCAGCTTAATGTGGAGTTCCTACAATGAGCAGTTCTTC. It specifies CASSLMWSSYNEQFF. Using reference TRBV11-2 and TRBJ2-1 for the parts outside the CDR3, the full variable domain is EAGVAQSPRYKIIEKRQSVAFWCNPISGHATLYWYQQILGQGPKLLIQFQNNGVVDDSQLPKDRFSAERLKGVDSTLKIQPAKLEDSAVYLCASSLMWSSYNEQFFGPGTRLTVL.

This clonotype was counted many times. The CDR3 loop reads CASSLGRNMNTEAFF. The CDR3 DNA reads as TGTGCCAGCAGCTTGGGAAGAAACATGAACACTGAAGCTTTCTTT. The V and J genes are TRBV11-2 and TRBJ1-1; no clear D gene. The germline V and J ends were trimmed by 3 bases and 0 bases, with 11 bases remaining between them. This CDR3 is built from 15 residues. CDR1 and CDR2 from the germline V gene are SGHAT and FQNNGV.

This clonotype is medium-sized by share. The rearrangement joins TRBV7-9 to TRBJ2-7; the D gene could be TRBD1 or TRBD2 (5 bases each). This CDR3 spans 13 amino acids. The germline V and J ends were trimmed by 7 bases and 3 bases, with 13 bases remaining between them. Per the germline V gene, CDR1 is SEHNR and CDR2 is FQNEAQ (reference sequence). This CDR3 is CASTFGTHYEQYF. For the CDR3, the DNA is TGTGCCAGCACTTTTGGGACCCACTACGAGCAGTACTTC.

This clonotype is labeled medium-sized. This chain links TRBV24-1 with TRBJ2-1; 14 bases are a match to TRBD2. Germline assignment: CDR1 KGHDR and CDR2 SFDVKD. This CDR3 has 16 amino acids. J gave up 8 bases and V 2 bases, and 4 bases lay outside the gene matches. CDR3 sequence reads: CATSDWGTSGSDEQFF. CDR3 DNA: TGTGCCACCAGTGATTGGGGGACTAGCGGGAGCGATGAGCAGTTCTTC.

This clonotype was recorded at least ten times. The rearrangement links TRBV15 to TRBJ2-1; a weak D match, TRBD1 (5 bases). CDR1 is LNHNV, CDR2 YYDKDF, per germline (reference sequence). With 1 base removed from V and 7 bases from J, the gap between germline ends came to 8 bases. The CDR3 sequence is 13 residues long. CDR3 DNA: TGTGCCACCAGCAGAGTCAGGGCGAATGAGCAGTTCTTC. It translates to CATSRVRANEQFF.

This clonotype has at least ten counts. This rearrangement joins TRBV7-2 to TRBJ1-3; TRBD1 might be the D (5 bases). This CDR3 is 17 amino acids long. In germline, CDR1 is SGHTA, CDR2 FQGNSA. With 2 bases removed from V and 0 bases from J, the gap between germline ends came to 14 bases. CDR3 amino acids: CASSLTSGPSSGNTIYF. CDR3 DNA sequence: TGTGCCAGCAGCTTAACCTCGGGGCCGAGCTCTGGAAACACCATATATTTT.

This clonotype qualifies as medium-sized. The chain links TRBV20-1 to TRBJ1-1; D is possibly TRBD1 (5 bases). CDR1 is DFQATT, CDR2 SNEGSKA, per germline (reference sequence). V was trimmed by 6 bases and J by 0 bases, leaving 17 bases between them. The CDR3 spans 15 residues. The CDR3 here is CSAGVDSFMNTEAFF. Here the CDR3 DNA reads TGCAGTGCCGGAGTTGACAGTTTCATGAACACTGAAGCTTTCTTT.

This clonotype has just a few counts. This rearrangement joins TRBV7-9 to TRBJ2-5, with D possibly being TRBD1 (5 bases). The CDR3 has 15 residues. V was cut by 1 base and J by 5 bases, with 14 bases left in between. Germline assignment: CDR1 SEHNR and CDR2 FQNEAQ (reference sequence). Here the CDR3 reads CASSLGQGPHETQYF. CDR3 in DNA: TGTGCCAGCAGCTTAGGGCAGGGCCCCCACGAGACCCAGTACTTC. The full variable domain, its missing parts supplied by reference TRBV7-9 and TRBJ2-5, is DTGVSQNPRHKITKRGQNVTFRCDPISEHNRLYWYRQTLGQGPEFLTYFQNEAQLEKSRLLSDRFSAERPKGSFSTLEIQRTEQGDSAMYLCASSLGQGPHETQYFGPGTRLLVL.

Ten or more counts support this clonotype. The J gene is TRBJ2-1, the V gene TRBV19; 8 nucleotides line up with TRBD1. CDR1 is LNHDA, CDR2 SQIVND, per germline (reference sequence). CDR3 size: 15 residues. V shed 4 bases, J shed 1 base, and the junction held 3 bases outside the gene matches. CDR3: CASSRTGTSYNEQFF. CDR3 in DNA: TGTGCCAGTAGTAGGACAGGGACTTCCTACAATGAGCAGTTCTTC.

The sample holds many counts of this clonotype. The chain links TRBV29-1 to TRBJ2-5; D is uncertain. The V gene's germline CDR1 is SQVTM and CDR2 ANQGSEA. The CDR3 loop spans 10 amino acids. Trimming took 0 bases from V and 13 from J, leaving 9 bases between them. This chain's CDR3 is CSVEDLPPYF. CDR3 in DNA: TGCAGCGTTGAAGATCTGCCGCCGTACTTC.